Listed below are T cell receptor beta chains from one sample, sequenced in a study of blood T cell repertoires in COVID-19. Sequencing used immunoSEQ multiplex PCR; TCRdb keeps in-frame clones, though not all of them. The sample includes about 55,000 clones, over 75% of them seen just once. The specimen sequenced was peripheral blood. The receptors derive from a human donor with active COVID-19. The donor label of this sample is uncertain. Each CDR3 is given with its conserved first and last residue. D genes are given only for firm matches. Clone size is given for some rows only: seen once, a few or many times, or a class if the clone is expanded.

>-|TRBJ2-3|TRBV7-9|TRBD2
CASSSGLADFPDTQYF
TGTGCCAGCAGCTCGGGACTAGCGGATTTCCCAGATACGCAGTATTTT
>-|TRBJ1-5|TRBV19|-
CASSIGQYYQPQHF
TGTGCCAGTAGTATAGGGCAGTATTATCAGCCCCAGCATTTT
>-|TRBJ1-4|TRBV19|TRBD1
CASSITHRTGAEEKLFF
TGTGCCAGTAGTATAACACATAGGACAGGGGCGGAGGAAAAACTGTTTTTT
>-|TRBJ2-2|TRBV4-1|TRBD2
CASSHGGTGGANTGELFF
TGCGCCAGCAGCCACGGGGGGACCGGGGGTGCGAACACCGGGGAGCTGTTTTTT
>-|TRBJ2-1|TRBV27|-
CASSSMGQPYNEQFF
TGTGCCAGCAGTTCCATGGGGCAGCCCTACAATGAGCAGTTCTTC
>few|TRBJ2-7|TRBV3-1/TRBV3-2|-
CASSQDSMVYEQYF
TGTGCCAGCAGCCAAGATAGCATGGTCTACGAGCAGTACTTC
>-|TRBJ1-2|TRBV2|TRBD1
CASSRAGGNYGYTF
TGTGCCAGCAGCAGAGCAGGGGGGAACTATGGCTACACCTTC
>-|TRBJ1-4|TRBV10-3|-
CAISPVRGLATNEKLFF
TGTGCCATCAGCCCGGTTAGGGGACTTGCAACTAATGAAAAACTGTTTTTT
>few|TRBJ2-1|TRBV2|TRBD2
CASSDRTSVTYNEQFF
TGTGCCAGCAGTGACCGGACTAGCGTGACCTACAATGAGCAGTTCTTC
>-|TRBJ2-2|TRBV19|TRBD1
CASSPRQGTGELFF
TGTGCCAGTAGTCCCCGACAGGGGACCGGGGAGCTGTTTTTT
>-|TRBJ1-1|TRBV7-3|TRBD1
CASSMRGQKNTEAFF
TGTGCCAGCAGCATGCGGGGACAGAAGAACACTGAAGCTTTCTTT
>-|TRBJ2-5|TRBV11-2|-
CASSYQGGQETQYF
TGTGCCAGCAGCTACCAAGGGGGCCAAGAGACCCAGTACTTC
>-|TRBJ2-3|TRBV6-2/TRBV6-3|TRBD1
CASSYSNSGQGATDTQYF
TGTGCCAGCAGTTACTCGAATTCGGGACAGGGGGCGACAGATACGCAGTATTTT
>-|TRBJ2-2|TRBV12-1|-
CASSSPGLAGGPTSNTGELFF
TGTGCCAGCAGCTCCCCAGGACTAGCGGGGGGGCCAACCTCGAACACCGGGGAGCTGTTTTTT
>-|TRBJ2-3|TRBV9|-
CASSVGPGFADTQYF
TGTGCCAGCAGCGTAGGCCCGGGGTTCGCAGATACGCAGTATTTT
>-|TRBJ1-6|TRBV11-2|-
CASSLSRGLGSPLHF
TGTGCCAGCAGCTTAAGCAGGGGCCTGGGTTCACCCCTCCACTTT
>-|TRBJ2-5|TRBV4-3|-
CASSQDPRTEETQYF
TGCGCCAGCAGCCAAGATCCCCGGACAGAAGAGACCCAGTACTTC
>-|TRBJ2-1|TRBV16|-
CASSQSRTTNNEQFF
TGTGCCAGCAGCCAATCTAGGACTACAAACAATGAGCAGTTCTTC
>-|TRBJ2-2|TRBV11-2|-
CASSPGVGELFF
TGTGCCAGCAGCCCCGGGGTCGGGGAGCTGTTTTTT
>-|TRBJ2-1|TRBV7-9|-
CASSYEESGQFF
TGTGCCAGCAGCTATGAAGAATCGGGACAGTTCTTC
>-|TRBJ1-5|TRBV19|TRBD1
CASSIDRQGYQPQHF
TGTGCCAGTAGTATAGATCGACAGGGCTATCAGCCCCAGCATTTT
>-|TRBJ2-2|TRBV18|-
CASSPYKTGDGTGELFF
TGTGCCAGCTCACCCTACAAGACAGGCGACGGCACCGGGGAGCTGTTTTTT
>-|TRBJ2-1|TRBV9|-
CASSAGQPPYNEQFF
TGTGCCAGCAGCGCCGGACAGCCACCCTACAATGAGCAGTTCTTC
>-|TRBJ1-1|TRBV7-3|-
CASSLKPRDTEAFF
TGTGCCAGCAGTCTTAAACCCAGGGACACTGAAGCTTTCTTT
>-|TRBJ2-7|TRBV12-3/TRBV12-4|-
CASTSGIVEQYF
TGTGCCAGCACCTCGGGGATAGTCGAGCAGTACTTC
>-|TRBJ1-2|TRBV6-4|-
CASSDSRWPNYGYTF
TGTGCCAGCAGTGACTCGAGGTGGCCCAACTATGGCTACACCTTC
>-|TRBJ1-4|TRBV18|TRBD1
CASSPWTGTNEKLFF
TGTGCCAGCTCACCATGGACAGGGACTAATGAAAAACTGTTTTTT
>-|TRBJ1-2|TRBV27|-
CASQLGAGAPGYTF
TGTGCCAGCCAACTTGGGGCGGGGGCGCCCGGCTACACCTTC
>-|TRBJ2-1|TRBV19|TRBD1
CASSIEGQGAYNEQFF
TGTGCCAGTAGTATAGAGGGCCAGGGGGCCTACAATGAGCAGTTCTTC
>-|TRBJ1-3|TRBV4-3|-
CASGPGHPSSGNTIYF
TGCGCCAGCGGCCCGGGACACCCGAGCTCTGGAAACACCATATATTTT
>-|TRBJ2-6|TRBV5-1|TRBD1
CASSLARQGAGGANVLTF
TGCGCCAGCAGCTTGGCCCGACAGGGGGCAGGGGGGGCCAACGTCCTGACTTTC
>-|TRBJ2-5|TRBV6-2/TRBV6-3|-
CASSYVQVGETQYF
TGTGCCAGCAGTTACGTCCAGGTCGGAGAGACCCAGTACTTC
>-|TRBJ1-5|TRBV6-1|TRBD1
CASGGQDYNQPQHF
TGTGCCAGCGGGGGACAGGACTACAATCAGCCCCAGCATTTT
>once|TRBJ2-7|TRBV4-2|TRBD2
CASSRGWEWASGSPTYEQYF
TGTGCCAGCAGCCGGGGGTGGGAGTGGGCTAGCGGGAGTCCTACCTACGAGCAGTACTTC
>-|TRBJ1-1|TRBV29-1|TRBD1
CSVTGMNTEAFF
TGCAGCGTGACAGGGATGAACACTGAAGCTTTCTTT
>-|TRBJ2-2|TRBV9|-
CASSRAGGTGELFF
TGTGCCAGCAGCAGGGCAGGGGGGACCGGGGAGCTGTTTTTT
>-|TRBJ2-1|TRBV7-9|TRBD2
CASSLAGGYNEQFF
TGTGCCAGCAGTCTAGCGGGGGGCTACAATGAGCAGTTCTTC
>-|TRBJ2-5|TRBV29-1|-
CSVEVGLNPATQYF
TGCAGCGTTGAAGTTGGACTGAACCCTGCTACCCAGTACTTC
>-|TRBJ2-5|TRBV7-8|-
CASSLATRPPTQYF
TGTGCCAGCAGCTTAGCTACGAGGCCCCCGACCCAGTACTTC
>-|TRBJ2-1|TRBV11-2|-
CASRVELSSYNEQFF
TGTGCCAGCAGGGTCGAACTGAGCTCCTACAATGAGCAGTTCTTC
>-|TRBJ1-2|TRBV5-1|TRBD1
CASSLMGTDTNYGYTF
TGCGCCAGCAGCCTCATGGGGACAGATACCAACTATGGCTACACCTTC
>few|TRBJ2-7|TRBV5-5|TRBD2
CASSWTSASYEQYF
TGTGCCAGCAGTTGGACTAGCGCCTCCTACGAGCAGTACTTC